Each of the 32 T cell receptor beta chains below was sequenced from the same sample in a study of blood T cell repertoires in COVID-19 (dated by TCRdb to 2020 to 2022). Libraries were constructed by the immunoSEQ multiplex PCR assay. TCRdb took this table from immuneACCESS and kept in-frame rearrangements with V and J called. Such tables lack part of the clones; where checked against another copy, unresolved V genes explain under half of the gap, and the rest is unexplained. The sample contains around 210,000 clones, 70% to 85% of them found a single time. The top ten clones comprise about 8.3% of the sample. Sequencing was performed on peripheral blood. These receptors were collected from a woman at least 80 years old with COVID-19, enrolled during active disease.

This clone was seen just once. The J gene is TRBJ1-1, the V gene TRBV7-9; D may be TRBD1 (5 bases). The ends were cut back, 5 bases at V and 0 bases at J, with 13 bases in the middle. This CDR3 is 15 amino acids long. The germline V gene encodes CDR1 SEHNR and CDR2 FQNEAQ (reference sequence). The CDR3 loop reads CASSLAGGLNTEAFF. The CDR3 DNA sequence: TGTGCCAGCAGCCTGGCCGGGGGTTTGAACACTGAAGCTTTCTTT.

The V call is TRBV10-3, the J call TRBJ2-7; 7 nucleotides match TRBD2. In germline, CDR1 is ENHRY, CDR2 SYGVKD. The CDR3 covers 14 residues. J gave up 3 bases and V 10 bases, and 12 bases lay outside the gene matches. Written as DNA, the CDR3 is TGTGCCAGCGGAAGGGCTAGCGGTATCTACGAGCAGTACTTC. Translated, it gives CASGRASGIYEQYF.

The rearrangement uses TRBV5-1 and TRBJ2-5, with D possibly being TRBD2 (5 bases). This CDR3 spans 14 amino acids. Per germline, CDR1 SGHRS and CDR2 YFSETQ. The ends were cut back, 2 bases at V and 2 bases at J, with 10 bases in the middle. In DNA form, the CDR3 reads TGCGCCAGCAGCTTACTAGGTTTACAAGAGACCCAGTACTTC. Its translation is CASSLLGLQETQYF.

V gene TRBV5-6 combines with J gene TRBJ1-2; weak D call: TRBD1 (6 bases). This CDR3 is built from 16 residues. The germline gives CDR1 SGHDT, CDR2 YYEEEE. The V gene lost 1 base and the J gene lost 0 bases, with 13 bases spanning the gap. CDR3 coding DNA: TGTGCCAGCAGCTTGCCAGGGACATCTGCTAACTATGGCTACACCTTC. This encodes CASSLPGTSANYGYTF.

This chain joins TRBV5-4 and TRBJ1-1, with 7 nucleotides matching TRBD1. Germline assignment: CDR1 SGHNT and CDR2 YYREEE (reference sequence). The CDR3 runs 14 residues. J was trimmed by 5 bases and V by 0 bases; bases with no gene match: 4. In DNA, the CDR3 is TGTGCCAGCAGCTTGGCCGGCAGGGGGACTGAAGCTTTCTTT. Translated: CASSLAGRGTEAFF.

The genes are TRBV3-1 (or the pseudogene TRBV3-2) and TRBJ2-6; D not resolved. The length of the CDR3 is 16 residues. V shed 1 base and J shed 2 bases, with 9 bases lying between them. The germline CDR1 and CDR2 sequences are LGHDT and YNNKEL (reference sequence). CDR3 loop: CASSQVGRAGANVLTF. In DNA form, the CDR3 reads TGTGCCAGCAGCCAAGTGGGCCGTGCTGGGGCCAACGTCCTGACTTTC.

This clone was seen more than once but under ten times. CDR3 amino acids: CASSLATAGRTGELFF. The DNA for the CDR3 is TGCGCCAGCAGCCTGGCAACAGCCGGGAGGACCGGGGAGCTGTTTTTT. The rearrangement joins TRBV5-1 to TRBJ2-2; 7 bases match TRBD2. V gave up 4 bases and J gave up 5 bases; unmatched junction bases: 11. Per germline, CDR1 SGHRS and CDR2 YFSETQ. The CDR3 consists of 16 residues.

This sequence joins TRBV9 and TRBJ2-1; D unclear. Germline CDR1 is SGDLS and CDR2 is YYNGEE. Trimming stripped 0 bases from V and 6 bases from J, with 4 bases between. CDR3 size: 12 residues. This CDR3 reads CASSVGLNEQFF. CDR3 DNA sequence: TGTGCCAGCAGCGTAGGGCTCAATGAGCAGTTCTTC. The full variable domain, its missing parts supplied by reference TRBV9 and TRBJ2-1, is DSGVTQTPKHLITATGQRVTLRCSPRSGDLSVYWYQQSLDQGLQFLIQYYNGEERAKGNILERFSAQQFPDLHSELNLSSLELGDSALYFCASSVGLNEQFFGPGTRLTVL.

The DNA of the CDR3 is TGTGCCAGCAGCGCATGGGGGGGGCAAGAGACCCAGTACTTC. It codes for CASSAWGGQETQYF. The genes are TRBV11-2 and TRBJ2-5, with TRBD2 matching 7 bases. Germline trimming cut 5 bases from V and 2 bases from J; bases unmatched to any gene: 5. CDR1 SGHAT and CDR2 FQNNGV come from the germline V gene. CDR3 length: 14 amino acids.

The chain couples TRBV4-2 to TRBJ1-4; 9 bases are shared with TRBD1. This CDR3 has 15 residues. Germline V gene data show CDR1 as LGHNA and CDR2 as YNFKEQ. V lost 1 base and J lost 4; bases outside the gene matches: 1. The CDR3 DNA follows: TGTGCCAGCAGCCAAGGGGACAGGGATAATGAAAAACTGTTTTTT. This sequence encodes CASSQGDRDNEKLFF.

The rearrangement joins TRBV19 to TRBJ1-4, with TRBD1 as a possible D gene (6 bases). The CDR3 contains 14 residues. Per germline, CDR1 LNHDA and CDR2 SQIVND (reference sequence). V dropped 3 bases and J dropped 5 bases, with 10 bases sitting between them. The CDR3 loop reads CASSMDSFNEKLFF. Here the CDR3 DNA reads TGTGCCAGTAGTATGGACAGTTTCAATGAAAAACTGTTTTTT.

The J gene is TRBJ2-7, the V gene TRBV10-2, with D unresolved. V gave up 2 bases and J gave up 5 bases, with 4 bases separating them. Looked up from germline, CDR1 is WSHSY and CDR2 is SAAADI. There are 11 residues in the CDR3. The CDR3 DNA follows: TGCGCCAGCAGTGAGGGCCACGAGCAGTACTTC. Its translation: CASSEGHEQYF.

V is TRBV6-5 and J is TRBJ1-6, with D unresolved. This CDR3 has 12 residues. Germline lookup yields CDR1 MNHEY and CDR2 SVGAGI. V was cut by 5 bases and J by 6 bases, with 5 bases left in between. CDR3 amino acids: CASSQSNSPLHF. The CDR3 nucleotides are TGTGCCAGCAGTCAATCTAATTCACCCCTCCACTTT.

In this sample, this clone turned up once. The rearrangement joins TRBV5-4 to TRBJ2-1, with TRBD2 matching 9 bases. Trimming removed 2 bases from V and 0 bases from J; junction bases left unmatched: 6. Germline V gene sequence: CDR1 SGHNT, CDR2 YYREEE (reference sequence). The CDR3 length is 17 residues. CDR3 residues: CASSLGAGGSSYNEQFF. Written as DNA, the CDR3 is TGTGCCAGCAGCTTAGGAGCGGGAGGCTCCTCCTACAATGAGCAGTTCTTC.

The chain uses TRBV19 and TRBJ2-1, with 7 positions matching TRBD2. Germline values: CDR1 LNHDA, CDR2 SQIVND (reference sequence). This CDR3 contains 15 residues. V lost 3 bases and J lost 5; bases outside the gene matches: 7. CDR3 bases: TGTGCCAGTAGTATTGGTGGGACTATCCACAATGAGCAGTTCTTC. Amino acids: CASSIGGTIHNEQFF.

CDR3 DNA: TGTGCCAGTAGTATTGAGGGCAGACTTAGCAATCAGCCCCAGCATTTT. Encoded protein: CASSIEGRLSNQPQHF. This chain links TRBV19 with TRBJ1-5; the D is unclear. V dropped 3 bases and J dropped 0 bases, with 12 bases sitting between them. The germline CDR1 and CDR2 sequences are LNHDA and SQIVND (reference sequence). The CDR3 extends over 16 amino acids.

This clone was observed a single time. This chain links TRBV7-3 with TRBJ2-2, with D possibly being TRBD1 (5 bases). There are 16 residues in the CDR3. Between the trimmed V and J ends, which lost 5 bases and 1 base, there was a span of 14 bases. CDR1 is SGHTA, CDR2 FQGTGA, per germline. The CDR3 nucleotides read TGTGCCAGCAGCGCCGACAGCCCGGGGAACACCGGGGAGCTGTTTTTT. It specifies CASSADSPGNTGELFF.

This clone was observed a single time. This chain connects TRBV3-1 (or the pseudogene TRBV3-2) to TRBJ2-3; TRBD1 matches at 8 bases. CDR3 length: 16 amino acids. J gave up 6 bases and V 3 bases, and 11 bases lay outside the gene matches. The germline gives CDR1 LGHDT, CDR2 YNNKEL (reference sequence). CDR3 region: CASSQLQAGGRDTQYF. The DNA for the CDR3 is TGTGCCAGCAGCCAGTTGCAAGCAGGGGGCAGGGATACGCAGTATTTT.

This clone has just a few counts. The chain combines TRBV10-1 with TRBJ2-3; tentative D call: TRBD2 (6 bases). The germline V and J ends were trimmed by 0 bases and 3 bases, with 10 bases remaining between them. The germline V gene has CDR1 WNHNN and CDR2 SYGVQD (reference sequence). The CDR3 sequence is 15 residues long. CDR3 bases: TGCGCCAGCAGTGAGTCGATCGGAGGGACAGATACGCAGTATTTT. Residues: CASSESIGGTDTQYF.

This chain connects TRBV5-1 to TRBJ2-1; TRBD2 agrees at 7 bases. From germline, CDR1 is SGHRS and CDR2 YFSETQ. The CDR3 consists of 15 residues. Trimming took 2 bases from V and 0 from J; bases not matched to a gene: 2. The chain's CDR3 is CASSFQRGSYNEQFF. CDR3 nucleotides: TGCGCCAGCAGCTTTCAGCGGGGCTCCTACAATGAGCAGTTCTTC.

CDR3 bases: TGCGCCAGCGTTGTCGGGGGGGCCACAGATACGCAGTATTTT. Translation gives CASVVGGATDTQYF. The genes are TRBV5-1 and TRBJ2-3, with 8 bases identical to TRBD2. This CDR3 is built from 14 residues. After removal of 7 bases from V and 2 bases from J, the junction contained 6 bases not matched to a gene. CDR1 SGHRS and CDR2 YFSETQ come from the germline V gene.

This clone was seen repeatedly, ten times or more. The chain joins TRBV5-1 to TRBJ1-4; the D gene is possibly TRBD1 (6 bases). This CDR3 comprises 13 residues. V was clipped by 4 bases and J by 8 bases, with 12 bases between them. Germline lookup yields CDR1 SGHRS and CDR2 YFSETQ. The CDR3 loop reads CASSPDSWEKLFF. The CDR3, as DNA: TGCGCCAGCAGCCCGGACAGTTGGGAAAAACTGTTTTTT.

The V call is TRBV3-1 (or the pseudogene TRBV3-2), the J call TRBJ2-6; 7 bases are a match to TRBD1. V was clipped by 5 bases and J by 0 bases; unmatched bases: 10. The length of the CDR3 is 18 residues. CDR1 is LGHDT and CDR2 is YNNKEL in the germline V gene (reference sequence). The CDR3 loop reads CASSTGASLRSGANVLTF. Here the CDR3 DNA reads TGTGCCAGCAGCACAGGGGCCTCGCTCCGCTCTGGGGCCAACGTCCTGACTTTC.

The chain employs TRBV6-5 and TRBJ2-2; no definite D call. The CDR3 is 13 amino acids. The germline V and J ends were trimmed by 5 bases and 6 bases, with 10 bases remaining between them. CDR1 is MNHEY and CDR2 is SVGAGI in the germline V gene. The CDR3 DNA is TGTGCCAGCAGTAGCATCAGCGCCGGGGAGCTGTTTTTT. Translated, it gives CASSSISAGELFF.

The chain employs TRBV3-1 (or the pseudogene TRBV3-2) and TRBJ1-2; TRBD1 might be the D (5 bases). Germline V lookup: CDR1 LGHDT, CDR2 YNNKEL (reference sequence). The CDR3 sequence is 13 residues long. V dropped 3 bases and J dropped 4 bases, with 9 bases sitting between them. The CDR3 is CASSQRTSYGYTF. CDR3 sequence (DNA): TGTGCCAGCAGCCAGAGGACATCCTATGGCTACACCTTC.

This sequence joins TRBV6-5 and TRBJ2-7; weak D call: TRBD1 (5 bases). V was clipped by 7 bases and J by 4 bases, with 8 bases between them. The CDR3 has 11 residues. Germline values: CDR1 MNHEY, CDR2 SVGAGI. CDR3 DNA sequence: TGTGCCAGCAAGAAGGGGTACGAGCAGTACTTC. Translation: CASKKGYEQYF.

V is TRBV19 and J is TRBJ2-1; 10 bases fit TRBD2. This CDR3 is 16 amino acids long. The V segment lost 8 bases and the J segment 2 bases; nucleotides outside the gene matches: 9. Germline assignment: CDR1 LNHDA and CDR2 SQIVND (reference sequence). DNA for the CDR3: TGTGCCAGTTCTCGCGGAGCGGGGGGGCCCTACAATGAGCAGTTCTTC. As protein: CASSRGAGGPYNEQFF.

The rearrangement uses TRBV5-1 and TRBJ1-3; TRBD1 is a possible D gene (6 bases). This CDR3 has 16 amino acids. Germline V CDR1 and CDR2: SGHRS, YFSETQ. V dropped 0 bases and J dropped 7 bases, with 17 bases sitting between them. CDR3: CASSLATGTLSNTIYF. For the CDR3, the DNA is TGCGCCAGCAGCTTGGCGACAGGCACTCTCAGTAACACCATATATTTT.

This chain links TRBV5-1 with TRBJ2-2; D unresolved. V gave up 3 bases and J gave up 3 bases, with 6 bases separating them. This CDR3 has 13 residues. The V gene's germline CDR1 is SGHRS and CDR2 YFSETQ. The CDR3 region is CASSYQDTGELFF. CDR3 nucleotide sequence: TGCGCCAGCAGCTACCAGGACACCGGGGAGCTGTTTTTT.

The chain links TRBV28 to TRBJ2-5; maybe TRBD1 (5 bases). Trimming took off 2 bases at V and 4 bases at J, with 17 bases between the two ends. Germline V gene sequence: CDR1 MDHEN, CDR2 SYDVKM. The CDR3 is made up of 16 amino acids. The CDR3 region has the DNA TGTGCCAGCAGTTTAGACAGACCTAAAAAACGAGAGACCCAGTACTTC. Its translation is CASSLDRPKKRETQYF.

The V gene is TRBV6-5, the J gene TRBJ1-5; D gene unclear. The V gene's germline CDR1 is MNHEY and CDR2 SVGAGI. The CDR3 consists of 13 residues. Trimming removed 11 bases at V and 0 bases at J, with 11 bases between. Here the CDR3 reads CASGENSNQPQHF. The CDR3 nucleotides are TGTGCCTCCGGGGAGAATAGCAATCAGCCCCAGCATTTT.

This clone was counted once. The genes are TRBV28 and TRBJ1-3, with 8 bases that match TRBD1. The CDR3 covers 17 residues. Looked up from germline, CDR1 is MDHEN and CDR2 is SYDVKM. V trimming: 1 base; J trimming: 0 bases; junction bases outside the gene matches: 5. This CDR3 reads CASSLSGQVYSGNTIYF. The CDR3 DNA is TGTGCCAGCAGTTTATCGGGACAGGTCTACTCTGGAAACACCATATATTTT. Filled out from reference TRBV28 and TRBJ1-3, the complete variable domain reads DVKVTQSSRYLVKRTGEKVFLECVQDMDHENMFWYRQDPGLGLRLIYFSYDVKMKEKGDIPEGYSVSREKKERFSLILESASTNQTSMYLCASSLSGQVYSGNTIYFGEGSWLTVV.